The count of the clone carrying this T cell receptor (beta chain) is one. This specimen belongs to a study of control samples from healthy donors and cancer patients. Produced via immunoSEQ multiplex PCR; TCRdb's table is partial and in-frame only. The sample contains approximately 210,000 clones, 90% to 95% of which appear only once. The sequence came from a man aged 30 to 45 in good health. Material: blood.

The CDR3: CASSPEQSTYEQYF. Written as DNA, the CDR3 is TGTGCCAGCTCACCGGAGCAGTCAACCTACGAGCAGTACTTC. The chain links TRBV18 to TRBJ2-7, with D uncertain. CDR3 length equals 14 residues. Germline V gives CDR1 KGHSH, CDR2 LQKENI. V lost 3 bases and J lost 2, with 11 bases in between.